Presented here are 7 T cell receptor beta chains from one specimen sequenced in a study of cytomegalovirus exposure and HLA in healthy donors. Sequencing was performed with immunoSEQ multiplex PCR; in TCRdb, only in-frame clones are kept and a portion is missing. The table shows 220,000 or so clones, with over 80% occurring only once. Sequencing used PBMCs. All receptors come from a woman aged 30 to 39 in good health and CMV-seropositive.

This clone was found a few times. The rearrangement uses TRBV5-4 and TRBJ1-1; D gene ambiguous. CDR1 is SGHNT and CDR2 is YYREEE in the germline V gene (reference sequence). This CDR3 has 13 residues. The germline V and J ends were trimmed by 4 bases and 10 bases, with 17 bases remaining between them. As DNA, the CDR3 is TGTGCCAGCAGCGTTGGATGGGGATACGGAGCTTTCTTT. Encoded protein: CASSVGWGYGAFF.

This chain uses TRBV27 with TRBJ1-5; possibly TRBD1 for D (5 bases). Germline CDR1 MNHEY, CDR2 SMNVEV (reference sequence). Trimming stripped 4 bases from V and 9 bases from J, with 16 bases between. The CDR3 loop spans 14 amino acids. The chain's CDR3 is CASSSGPRGGPQHF. CDR3 nucleotides: TGTGCCAGCAGTTCGGGACCCCGGGGGGGGCCCCAGCATTTT.

The chain joins TRBV2 to TRBJ1-1, with D possibly TRBD1 on 5 matching bases. The CDR3 sequence is 14 residues long. Trimming stripped 10 bases from V and 7 bases from J, with 22 bases between. The germline V gene has CDR1 SNHLY and CDR2 FYNNEI. The CDR3 nucleotides read TGTGCCACCCTCGCGCGGGGCTCGTTGCTTGAAGCTTTCTTT. Protein: CATLARGSLLEAFF.

The chain carries TRBV2 and TRBJ2-5; the D gene could be TRBD1 or TRBD2 (5 bases each). Trimming removed 6 bases at V and 1 base at J, with 9 bases between. There are 13 residues in the CDR3. The germline CDR1 and CDR2 sequences are SNHLY and FYNNEI. Here the CDR3 DNA reads TGTGCCAGCAGACGGGACCTCCAAGAGACCCAGTACTTC. This translates into CASRRDLQETQYF.

The chain employs TRBV6-1 and TRBJ2-5; 8 nucleotides agree with TRBD2. This CDR3 has 13 amino acids. Germline V gene sequence: CDR1 MNHNS, CDR2 SASEGT. Trimming took 7 bases from V and 6 from J; bases not matched to a gene: 7. CDR3 amino acids: CASKVSGRKTQYF. DNA of the CDR3: TGTGCCAGCAAGGTGAGCGGGAGAAAGACCCAGTACTTC.

J is TRBJ1-4 and V is TRBV7-6, with D possibly being TRBD1 (6 bases). Trimming stripped 0 bases from V and 3 bases from J, with 11 bases between. The CDR3 runs to 16 residues. The germline CDR1 and CDR2 sequences are SGHVS and FNYEAQ. The CDR3 region is CASSLAPWGPNEKLFF. The CDR3 region has the DNA TGTGCCAGCAGCTTAGCCCCATGGGGGCCTAATGAAAAACTGTTTTTT.

The V and J genes are TRBV9 and TRBJ1-2, with a possible D match to TRBD1 (6 bases). The V gene's germline CDR1 is SGDLS and CDR2 YYNGEE. This CDR3 has 15 amino acids. Trimming stripped 2 bases from V and 1 base from J, with 12 bases between. The CDR3 DNA reads TGTGCCAGCAGCGTCGGAGGGGGGATTAACTATGGCTACACCTTC. It yields the protein CASSVGGGINYGYTF.